The 26 T cell receptor beta chains listed next were all sequenced from one sample in a study of blood T cells in healthy people across ages. Sample-barcoded 5' priming and a J-beta primer mix drove a second PCR of about 6 to 11 cycles. TCRdb processed the 5' RACE reads anew with MiXCR; each CDR3 protein has one entry. The table includes over 600,000 distinct CDR3 sequences, around three fifths detected once. Sequenced material: blood. These receptors came from a man aged 35-49 years in good health.

The chain employs TRBV7-6 and TRBJ2-5, with D maybe TRBD2 (6 bases). Germline-derived CDR1 and CDR2 are SGHVS and FNYEAQ. This CDR3 has 15 residues. The V end lost 6 bases, the J end lost 2 bases, and 16 bases lay between the germline ends. The CDR3 is CASSPPRGGQETQYF. The CDR3 coding sequence is TGTGCCAGCAGTCCGCCGCGGGGCGGGCAAGAGACCCAGTACTTC.

A remark on this clonotype: A junction boundary mismatches the germline segment, possibly from a read error. The chain carries TRBV7-3 and TRBJ2-5; TRBD2 agrees at 9 bases. This CDR3 spans 15 amino acids. Germline CDR1 and CDR2: SGHTA and FQGTGA. The CDR3: CAGSLLAGIQETQYF. CDR3 nucleotide sequence: TGTGCCGGCAGCTTACTAGCGGGTATACAAGAGACCCAGTACTTC.

This clonotype was picked up a small number of times. The V and J genes are TRBV28 and TRBJ2-7; TRBD1 is a possible D gene (6 bases). V lost 4 bases and J lost 9, with 13 bases in between. The CDR3 sequence is 12 residues long. Germline CDR1 is MDHEN and CDR2 is SYDVKM. This CDR3 is CASSSQGQGQYF. CDR3 nucleotides: TGTGCCAGCAGTTCCCAGGGGCAGGGGCAGTACTTC.

This chain links TRBV2 with TRBJ2-7, with a tentative D call TRBD2 (5 bases). Germline lookup yields CDR1 SNHLY and CDR2 FYNNEI. This CDR3 is built from 12 residues. The V gene lost 6 bases and the J gene lost 3 bases, with 9 bases spanning the gap. The CDR3 here is CASSVLDYEQYF. CDR3 DNA sequence: TGTGCCAGCAGCGTACTAGACTACGAGCAGTACTTC.

The chain couples TRBV12-5 to TRBJ1-5, with D perhaps TRBD1 (5 bases). The CDR3 extends over 16 amino acids. Trimming removed 0 bases from V and 3 bases from J, with 12 bases in between. The germline V gene has CDR1 LGHNT and CDR2 FRNRAP. In nucleotides, the CDR3 is TGTGCTAGTGGTTTGGTACTAGGGGCACTCAATCAGCCCCAGCATTTT. The encoded protein is CASGLVLGALNQPQHF.

The chain links TRBV6-6 to TRBJ2-3; D is perhaps TRBD1 or TRBD2 (5 bases each). CDR1 and CDR2 from the germline V gene are MNHNY and SVGAGI (reference sequence). Deletions cut 5 bases from V and 8 bases from J, with 20 bases between. The length of the CDR3 is 15 residues. CDR3: CASSPVGTSTGTQYF. The DNA for the CDR3 is TGTGCCAGCAGTCCAGTGGGGACGTCGACCGGTACGCAGTATTTT.

This clonotype was found a few times. V usage is TRBV5-1 and J usage is TRBJ2-5; tentatively, D is TRBD1 (5 bases). The assigned J gene may be wrong: the sequence end matches TRBJ2-7 better. Germline V gene lookup returns CDR1 SGHRS and CDR2 YFSETQ. The CDR3 consists of 16 residues. The CDR3 spells CASSRFGASIVHEQYF. CDR3 bases: TGCGCCAGCAGCCGGTTTGGGGCGAGCATCGTCCACGAGCAGTACTTC.

A word on this clonotype: One end of the junction does not line up with germline, which may come from a read error. The chain couples TRBV6-5 to TRBJ1-2; weak D call: TRBD1 (6 bases). Germline CDR1 and CDR2: MNHEY and SVGAGI. The CDR3 length is 14 residues. The CDR3 spells CANSYLQGTGGYTF. The CDR3 nucleotides are TGTGCCAACAGTTACCTACAGGGCACGGGTGGCTACACCTTC.

The CDR3 spells CASSPLKGQGGGETQYF. In nucleotides, the CDR3 is TGTGCCAGCAGCCCATTAAAGGGACAGGGTGGAGGGGAGACCCAGTACTTC. The rearrangement links TRBV7-9 to TRBJ2-5, with 9 bases matching TRBD1. This CDR3 spans 17 amino acids. CDR1 and CDR2 (germline): SEHNR, FQNEAQ (reference sequence). J was trimmed by 5 bases and V by 5 bases; bases with no gene match: 15.

This clonotype was counted only a few times. The chain links TRBV5-1 to TRBJ2-3; D remains ambiguous. The V and J ends lost 2 bases and 0 bases respectively, with 10 bases between them. Germline values: CDR1 SGHRS, CDR2 YFSETQ. The CDR3 spans 15 residues. For the CDR3, the DNA is TGCGCCAGCAGCTTTGGGATCACTAGCACAGATACGCAGTATTTT. It is translated as CASSFGITSTDTQYF. Full variable domain (rest looked up from reference TRBV5-1 and TRBJ2-3): KAGVTQTPRYLIKTRGQQVTLSCSPISGHRSVSWYQQTPGQGLQFLFEYFSETQRNKGNFPGRFSGRQFSNSRSEMNVSTLELGDSALYLCASSFGITSTDTQYFGPGTRLTVL.

This clonotype has only a few counts. The chain is built from TRBV12-3 or TRBV12-4 and TRBJ2-5; 10 bases align to TRBD2. This CDR3 has 21 amino acids. Trimming cost V 7 bases and J 2 bases; bases outside gene matches: 25. CDR3: CASITGDFLAGDYFLQETQYF. The CDR3, as DNA: TGTGCCAGCATAACAGGGGACTTTCTAGCGGGAGACTATTTTTTGCAAGAGACCCAGTACTTC.

This chain connects TRBV29-1 to TRBJ2-7; D unresolved. The J call is doubtful: the DNA matches TRBJ2-5 better. The V gene's germline CDR1 is SQVTM and CDR2 ANQGSEA. CDR3 length: 12 residues. DNA for the CDR3: TGCAGCGTTGGGCGGCAGAAAGCGACCCAGTACTTC. This codes for CSVGRQKATQYF.

The rearrangement links TRBV20-1 to TRBJ1-5, with no clear D. Germline lookup yields CDR1 DFQATT and CDR2 SNEGSKA (reference sequence). Trimming took 0 bases from V and 1 from J, leaving 13 bases between them. The CDR3 sequence is 16 residues long. CDR3 sequence reads: CSARETSSVSNQPQHF. DNA for the CDR3: TGCAGTGCTAGAGAAACGTCTTCTGTGAGCAATCAGCCCCAGCATTTT.

Points on this clonotype: One base away lies a much larger clone, so this may be a sequencing read error. J is TRBJ2-7 and V is TRBV5-1; a possible D gene is TRBD2 (5 bases). Germline-derived CDR1 and CDR2 are SGHRS and YFSETQ. V was cut by 4 bases and J by 4 bases, with 15 bases left in between. The CDR3 sequence is 14 residues long. CDR3 in DNA: TGCGCCAGCAGCCCAGAGGGTGAACGATACGAGCAGTACTTC. Its translation is CASSPEGERYEQYF. Complete variable domain (other parts from reference TRBV5-1 and TRBJ2-7): KAGVTQTPRYLIKTRGQQVTLSCSPISGHRSVSWYQQTPGQGLQFLFEYFSETQRNKGNFPGRFSGRQFSNSRSEMNVSTLELGDSALYLCASSPEGERYEQYFGPGTRLTVT.

V and J are TRBV6-2 or TRBV6-3 and TRBJ2-7, with D unclear. The length of the CDR3 is 17 residues. The V and J ends lost 2 bases and 1 base respectively, with 18 bases between them. Germline CDR1 is MNHEY and CDR2 is SVGEGT. The CDR3 is CASSYTQLTGRSYEQYF. In DNA form, the CDR3 reads TGTGCCAGCAGTTACACTCAGCTCACCGGCAGATCCTACGAGCAGTACTTC.

Only a few counts were recorded for this clonotype. The chain carries TRBV29-1 and TRBJ1-1; D might be TRBD1 (5 bases). There are 13 residues in the CDR3. Trimming shortened V by 3 bases and J by 3 bases, and 11 bases separated the two germline ends. Germline V gene data show CDR1 as SQVTM and CDR2 as ANQGSEA. CDR3 nucleotides: TGCAGCGTTGAGCCCCAGGGTTACACTGAAGCTTTCTTT. This encodes CSVEPQGYTEAFF.

A note on this clonotype: Since a much larger clone is just one base distant, this may be a read error. V is TRBV7-7 and J is TRBJ2-5; D is ambiguous. Trimming stripped 1 base from V and 5 bases from J, with 11 bases between. The CDR3 runs to 14 residues. Per the germline V gene, CDR1 is SSHAT and CDR2 is FNYEAQ (reference sequence). The CDR3 nucleotides read TGTGCCAGCAGCTTAGAGGGCCAGACGGAGACCCAGTACTTC. The encoded protein is CASSLEGQTETQYF.

This sequence joins TRBV10-3 and TRBJ2-3, with a possible D match to TRBD2 (5 bases). Trimming cost V 5 bases and J 6 bases, with 18 bases left between them. CDR1 ENHRY and CDR2 SYGVKD come from the germline V gene. The CDR3 spans 15 residues. Written as DNA, the CDR3 is TGTGCCATCAGTTCCGGATCAGGACTTTCGGATACGCAGTATTTT. Translation gives CAISSGSGLSDTQYF.

The chain couples TRBV27 to TRBJ2-3; D not resolved. The V end was cut by 5 bases, the J end by 6 bases, with 9 bases between. The CDR3 contains 12 residues. Germline CDR1 and CDR2: MNHEY and SMNVEV (reference sequence). CDR3 residues: CASSARRDTQYF. Written as DNA, the CDR3 is TGTGCCAGCAGTGCCAGAAGGGATACGCAGTATTTT.

This clonotype was counted a few times. The chain combines TRBV7-2 with TRBJ2-3; 11 bases match TRBD2. The CDR3 sequence is 17 residues long. The V gene's germline CDR1 is SGHTA and CDR2 FQGNSA. V was pared by 1 base and J by 0 bases, with 3 bases of the junction left unmatched. The CDR3 loop reads CASSLGLAGRSTDTQYF. The CDR3 bases are TGTGCCAGCAGCTTAGGACTAGCGGGGAGAAGCACAGATACGCAGTATTTT.

This clonotype was recorded only once. V gene TRBV12-3 or TRBV12-4 combines with J gene TRBJ1-1; D may be TRBD1 (5 bases). The CDR3 sequence is 16 residues long. V was pared by 1 base and J by 5 bases, with 17 bases between. This chain's CDR3 is CASSLGAGWVVTEAFF. The CDR3 DNA sequence: TGTGCCAGCAGTTTAGGGGCAGGGTGGGTGGTGACTGAAGCTTTCTTT.

The CDR3 reads CASSRPGLAGLHEQFF. Here the CDR3 DNA reads TGTGCCAGTAGTCGACCGGGACTAGCGGGATTACATGAGCAGTTCTTC. The V call is TRBV19, the J call TRBJ2-1, with 13 bases identical to TRBD2. Germline loops: CDR1 LNHDA, CDR2 SQIVND (reference sequence). Losses at the gene ends were 5 bases for V and 8 bases for J; bases not matched to a gene: 9. This CDR3 spans 16 amino acids.

The chain has TRBV6-2 or TRBV6-3 and TRBJ2-5; 8 bases match TRBD1. This CDR3 has 15 residues. In germline, CDR1 is MNHEY, CDR2 SVGEGT. The junction had 17 bases not matched to a gene; V was cut back by 6 bases and J by 11 bases. The CDR3 coding sequence is TGTGCCAGCAGCCCCCCTAGGACAGGGCTGGGGGAGCAGTACTTC. The encoded protein is CASSPPRTGLGEQYF.

This chain connects TRBV7-2 to TRBJ2-4; D is possibly TRBD1 or TRBD2 (5 bases each). CDR1 SGHTA and CDR2 FQGNSA come from the germline V gene. The CDR3 consists of 14 residues. V was shortened by 5 bases and J by 1 base, with 9 bases between the two germline ends. CDR3 DNA sequence: TGTGCCAGCAGCGTGGGGGACGCCAAAAACATTCAGTACTTC. Protein sequence: CASSVGDAKNIQYF.

The DNA for the CDR3 is TGTGCCAGCAGCGCGTGGGGGGGCAGGTCAACAGATACGCAGTATTTT. Translated, it gives CASSAWGGRSTDTQYF. The rearrangement joins TRBV7-3 to TRBJ2-3; D perhaps matches TRBD2 (7 bases). The CDR3 loop spans 16 amino acids. Germline V gene data show CDR1 as SGHTA and CDR2 as FQGTGA. The V end lost 5 bases, the J end lost 3 bases, and 18 bases lay between the germline ends.

Regarding this clonotype: A much larger clone differs by one base, so this may be a read error. V usage is TRBV9 and J usage is TRBJ2-5, with D tentatively TRBD2 (6 bases). This CDR3 has 15 amino acids. V lost 2 bases and J lost 5, with 16 bases in between. CDR1 is SGDLS and CDR2 is YYNGEE in the germline V gene. CDR3 sequence (DNA): TGTGCCAGCAGCGTTGCGCCCGGCGGGGATGAGACCCAGTACTTC. As protein: CASSVAPGGDETQYF.